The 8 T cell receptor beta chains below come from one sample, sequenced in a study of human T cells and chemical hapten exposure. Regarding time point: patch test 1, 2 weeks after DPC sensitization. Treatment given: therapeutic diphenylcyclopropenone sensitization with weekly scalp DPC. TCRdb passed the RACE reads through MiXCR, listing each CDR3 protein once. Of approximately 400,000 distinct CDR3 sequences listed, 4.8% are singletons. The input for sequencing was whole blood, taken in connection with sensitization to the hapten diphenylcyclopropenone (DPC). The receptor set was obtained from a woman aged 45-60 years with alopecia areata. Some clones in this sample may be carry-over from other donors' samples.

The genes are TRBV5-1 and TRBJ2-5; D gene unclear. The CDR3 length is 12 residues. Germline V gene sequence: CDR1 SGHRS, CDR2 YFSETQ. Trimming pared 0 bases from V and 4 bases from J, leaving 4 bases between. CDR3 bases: TGCGCCAGCAGCTTGGTCGTAGAGACCCAGTACTTC. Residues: CASSLVVETQYF.

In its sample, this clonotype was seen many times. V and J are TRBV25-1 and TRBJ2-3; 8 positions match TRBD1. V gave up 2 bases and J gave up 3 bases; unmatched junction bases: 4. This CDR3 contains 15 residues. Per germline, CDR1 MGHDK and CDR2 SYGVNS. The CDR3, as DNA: TGTGCCAGCAGTGAACAGGGGGCTGGTACAGATACGCAGTATTTT. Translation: CASSEQGAGTDTQYF.

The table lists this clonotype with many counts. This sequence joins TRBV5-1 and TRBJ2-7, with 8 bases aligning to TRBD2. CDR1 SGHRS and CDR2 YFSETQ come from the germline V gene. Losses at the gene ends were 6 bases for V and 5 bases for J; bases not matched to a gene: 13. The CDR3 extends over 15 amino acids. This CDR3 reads CASNSRGLDGDEQYF. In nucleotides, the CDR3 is TGCGCCAGCAACTCAAGGGGACTAGATGGAGACGAGCAGTACTTC.

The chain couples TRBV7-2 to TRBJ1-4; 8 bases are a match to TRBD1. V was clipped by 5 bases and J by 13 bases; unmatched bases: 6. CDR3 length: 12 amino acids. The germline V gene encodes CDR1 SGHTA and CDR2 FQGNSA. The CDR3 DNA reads TGTGCCAGCAGCCCCAGGGGGCAAGGACTGTTTTTT. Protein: CASSPRGQGLFF.

For the CDR3, the DNA is TGTGCCAGCAGAACCAATTCACCCCTCCACTTT. It codes for CASRTNSPLHF. This chain uses TRBV27 with TRBJ1-6; D is ambiguous. The V and J ends lost 6 bases and 7 bases respectively, with 4 bases between them. Germline values: CDR1 MNHEY, CDR2 SMNVEV (reference sequence). CDR3 length: 11 amino acids.

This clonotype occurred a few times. Written as DNA, the CDR3 is TGTGCCAGCTCAGCGATAGGTCAGGGGATTTACAATGAGCAGTTCTTC. This encodes CASSAIGQGIYNEQFF. This rearrangement joins TRBV18 to TRBJ2-1; a possible D gene is TRBD1 (6 bases). In germline, CDR1 is KGHSH, CDR2 LQKENI. The CDR3 is made up of 16 amino acids. Trimming removed 5 bases from V and 4 bases from J, with 18 bases in between.

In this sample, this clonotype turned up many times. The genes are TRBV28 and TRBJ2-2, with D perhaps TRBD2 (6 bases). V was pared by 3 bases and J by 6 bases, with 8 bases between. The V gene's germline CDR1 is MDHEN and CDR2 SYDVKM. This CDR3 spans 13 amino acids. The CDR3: CASSFGGPGELFF. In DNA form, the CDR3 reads TGTGCCAGCAGTTTTGGAGGGCCCGGGGAGCTGTTTTTT.

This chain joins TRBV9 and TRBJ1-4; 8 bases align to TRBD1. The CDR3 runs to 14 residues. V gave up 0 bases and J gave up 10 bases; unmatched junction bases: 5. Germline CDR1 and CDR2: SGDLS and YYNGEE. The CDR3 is CASSVDRGIGKLFF. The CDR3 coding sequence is TGTGCCAGCAGCGTAGACAGGGGGATTGGAAAACTGTTTTTT.